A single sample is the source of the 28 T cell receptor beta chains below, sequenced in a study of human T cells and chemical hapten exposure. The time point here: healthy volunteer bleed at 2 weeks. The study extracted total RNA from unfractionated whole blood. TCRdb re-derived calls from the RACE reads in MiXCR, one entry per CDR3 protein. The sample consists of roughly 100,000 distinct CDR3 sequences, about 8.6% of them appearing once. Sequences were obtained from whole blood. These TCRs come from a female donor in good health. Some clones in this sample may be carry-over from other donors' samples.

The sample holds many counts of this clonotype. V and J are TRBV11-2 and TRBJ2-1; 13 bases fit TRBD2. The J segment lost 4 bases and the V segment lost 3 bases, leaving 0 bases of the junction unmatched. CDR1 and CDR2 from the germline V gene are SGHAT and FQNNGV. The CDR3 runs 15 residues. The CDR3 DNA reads TGTGCCAGCAGCTTGGGACTAGCGGGATACAATGAGCAGTTCTTC. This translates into CASSLGLAGYNEQFF.

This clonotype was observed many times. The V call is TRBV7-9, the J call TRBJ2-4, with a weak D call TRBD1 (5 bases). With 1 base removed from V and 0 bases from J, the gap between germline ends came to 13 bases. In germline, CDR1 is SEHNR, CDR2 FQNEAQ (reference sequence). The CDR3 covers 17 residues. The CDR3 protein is CASSLVRDSLAKNIQYF. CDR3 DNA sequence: TGTGCCAGCAGCTTAGTTCGTGACAGCCTAGCCAAAAACATTCAGTACTTC.

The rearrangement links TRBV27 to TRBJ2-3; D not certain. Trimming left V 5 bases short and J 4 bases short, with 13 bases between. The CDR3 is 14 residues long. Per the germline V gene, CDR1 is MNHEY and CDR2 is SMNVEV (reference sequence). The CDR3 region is CASSPSLPADTQYF. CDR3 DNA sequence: TGTGCCAGCAGTCCGAGCTTACCGGCAGATACGCAGTATTTT.

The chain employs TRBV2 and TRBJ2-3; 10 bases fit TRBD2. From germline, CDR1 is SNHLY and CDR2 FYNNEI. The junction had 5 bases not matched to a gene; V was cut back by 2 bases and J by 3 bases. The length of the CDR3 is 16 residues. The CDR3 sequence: CASSERASGRTDTQYF. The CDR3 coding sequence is TGTGCCAGCAGTGAACGAGCTAGCGGGAGAACAGATACGCAGTATTTT.

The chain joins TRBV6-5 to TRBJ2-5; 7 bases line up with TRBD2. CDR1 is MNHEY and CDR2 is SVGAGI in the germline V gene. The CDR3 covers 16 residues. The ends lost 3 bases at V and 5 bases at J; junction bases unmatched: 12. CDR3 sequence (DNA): TGTGCCAGCAGTTATCGATTTCCCCCCGGGGGGGAGACCCAGTACTTC. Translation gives CASSYRFPPGGETQYF.

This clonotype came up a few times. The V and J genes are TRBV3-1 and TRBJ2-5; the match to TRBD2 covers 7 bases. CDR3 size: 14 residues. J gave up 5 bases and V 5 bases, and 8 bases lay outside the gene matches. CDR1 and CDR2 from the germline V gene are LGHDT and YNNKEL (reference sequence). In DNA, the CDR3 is TGTGCCAGCAGCGGAGGACTAGACAGTGAGACCCAGTACTTC. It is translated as CASSGGLDSETQYF.

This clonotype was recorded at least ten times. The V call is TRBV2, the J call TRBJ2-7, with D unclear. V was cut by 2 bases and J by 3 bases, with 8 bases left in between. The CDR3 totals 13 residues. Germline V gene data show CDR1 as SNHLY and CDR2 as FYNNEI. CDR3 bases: TGTGCCAGCAGTGAACTGAACCGCTACGAGCAGTACTTC. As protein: CASSELNRYEQYF.

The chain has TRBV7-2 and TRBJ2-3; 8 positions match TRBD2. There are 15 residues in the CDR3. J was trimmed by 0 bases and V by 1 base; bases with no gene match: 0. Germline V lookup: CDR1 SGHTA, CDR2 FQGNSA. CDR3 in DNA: TGTGCCAGCAGCTTAGTAGCGGGGAGCACAGATACGCAGTATTTT. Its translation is CASSLVAGSTDTQYF.

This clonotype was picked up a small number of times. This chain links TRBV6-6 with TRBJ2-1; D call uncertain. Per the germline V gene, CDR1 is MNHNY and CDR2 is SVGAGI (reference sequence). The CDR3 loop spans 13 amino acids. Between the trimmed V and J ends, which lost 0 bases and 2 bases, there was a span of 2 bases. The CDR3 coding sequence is TGTGCCAGCAGTTACTCAGCCTACAATGAGCAGTTCTTC. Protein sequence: CASSYSAYNEQFF.

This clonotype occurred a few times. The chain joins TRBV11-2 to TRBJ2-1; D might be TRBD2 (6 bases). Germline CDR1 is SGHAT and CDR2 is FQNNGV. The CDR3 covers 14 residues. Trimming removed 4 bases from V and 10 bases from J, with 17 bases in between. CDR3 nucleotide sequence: TGTGCCAGCAGCTCACCATGGGAGGAGGTGGAGCAGTTCTTC. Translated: CASSSPWEEVEQFF.

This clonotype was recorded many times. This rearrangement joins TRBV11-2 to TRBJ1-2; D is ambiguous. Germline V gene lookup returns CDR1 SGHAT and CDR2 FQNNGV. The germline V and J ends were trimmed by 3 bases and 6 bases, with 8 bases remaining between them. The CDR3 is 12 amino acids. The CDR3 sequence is CASSLSGDGYTF. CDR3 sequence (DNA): TGTGCCAGCAGCTTGTCAGGAGATGGCTACACCTTC.

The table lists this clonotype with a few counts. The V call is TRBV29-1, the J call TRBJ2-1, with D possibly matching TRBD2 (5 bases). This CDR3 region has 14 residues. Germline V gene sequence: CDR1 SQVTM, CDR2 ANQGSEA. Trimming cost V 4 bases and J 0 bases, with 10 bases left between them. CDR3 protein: CSVVRRDSYNEQFF. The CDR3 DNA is TGCAGCGTTGTTCGACGGGACTCCTACAATGAGCAGTTCTTC.

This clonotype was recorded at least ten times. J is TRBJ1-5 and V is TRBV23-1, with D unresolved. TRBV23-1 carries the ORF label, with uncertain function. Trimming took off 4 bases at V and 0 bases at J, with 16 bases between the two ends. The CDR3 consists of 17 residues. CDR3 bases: TGCGCCAGCAGTCCCCCGCCCAGCGGATATAGCAATCAGCCCCAGCATTTT. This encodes CASSPPPSGYSNQPQHF.

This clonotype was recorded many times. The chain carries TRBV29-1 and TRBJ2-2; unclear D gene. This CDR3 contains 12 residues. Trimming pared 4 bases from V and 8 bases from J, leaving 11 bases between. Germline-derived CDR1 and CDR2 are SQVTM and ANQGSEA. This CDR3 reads CSVVGRWGELFF. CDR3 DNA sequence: TGCAGCGTTGTCGGCCGATGGGGGGAGCTGTTTTTT.

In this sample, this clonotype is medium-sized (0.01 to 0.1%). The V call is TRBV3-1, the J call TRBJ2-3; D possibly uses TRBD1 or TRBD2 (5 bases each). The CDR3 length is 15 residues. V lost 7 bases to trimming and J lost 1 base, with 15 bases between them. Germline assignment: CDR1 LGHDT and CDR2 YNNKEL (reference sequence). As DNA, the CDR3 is TGTGCCAGCACCCATGGGGGTGTGGGCACAGATACGCAGTATTTT. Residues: CASTHGGVGTDTQYF.

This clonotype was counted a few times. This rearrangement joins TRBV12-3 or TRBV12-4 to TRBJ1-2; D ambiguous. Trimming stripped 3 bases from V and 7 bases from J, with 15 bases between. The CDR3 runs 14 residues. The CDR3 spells CASSFSGEEGGYTF. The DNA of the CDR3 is TGTGCCAGCAGTTTTAGTGGGGAGGAGGGTGGCTACACCTTC.

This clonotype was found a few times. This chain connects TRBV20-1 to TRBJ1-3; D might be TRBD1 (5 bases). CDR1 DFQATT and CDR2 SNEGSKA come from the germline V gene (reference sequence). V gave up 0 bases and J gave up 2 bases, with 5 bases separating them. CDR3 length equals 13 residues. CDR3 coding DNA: TGCAGTGCTAGAGAAGGGGCTGGAAACACCATATATTTT. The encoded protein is CSAREGAGNTIYF.

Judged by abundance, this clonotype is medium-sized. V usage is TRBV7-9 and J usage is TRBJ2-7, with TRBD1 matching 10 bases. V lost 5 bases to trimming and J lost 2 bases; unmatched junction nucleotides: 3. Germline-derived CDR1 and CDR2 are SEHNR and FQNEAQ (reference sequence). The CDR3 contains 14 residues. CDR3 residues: CASSPGTGAYEQYF. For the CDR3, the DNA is TGTGCCAGCAGCCCCGGGACAGGGGCCTACGAGCAGTACTTC.

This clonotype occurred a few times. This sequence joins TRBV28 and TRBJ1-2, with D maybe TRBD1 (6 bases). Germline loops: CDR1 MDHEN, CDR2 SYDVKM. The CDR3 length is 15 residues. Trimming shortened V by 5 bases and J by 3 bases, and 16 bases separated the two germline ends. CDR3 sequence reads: CASSTLLAGDYGYTF. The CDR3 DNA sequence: TGTGCCAGCAGTACCCTTTTAGCAGGGGACTATGGCTACACCTTC.

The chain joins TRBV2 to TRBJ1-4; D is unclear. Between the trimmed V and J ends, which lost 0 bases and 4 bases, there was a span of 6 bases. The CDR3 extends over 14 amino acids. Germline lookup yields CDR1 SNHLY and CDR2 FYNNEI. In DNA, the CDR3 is TGTGCCAGCAGTGAAGCGACCCATAATGAAAAACTGTTTTTT. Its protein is CASSEATHNEKLFF.

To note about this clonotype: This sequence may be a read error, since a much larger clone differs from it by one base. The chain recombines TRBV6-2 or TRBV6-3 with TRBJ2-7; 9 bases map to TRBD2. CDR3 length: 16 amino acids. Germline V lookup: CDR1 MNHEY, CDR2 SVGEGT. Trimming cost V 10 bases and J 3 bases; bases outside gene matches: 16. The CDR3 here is CANRPHLREGVYEQYF. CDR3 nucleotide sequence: TGTGCCAACAGACCTCATCTGCGGGAGGGGGTCTACGAGCAGTACTTC.

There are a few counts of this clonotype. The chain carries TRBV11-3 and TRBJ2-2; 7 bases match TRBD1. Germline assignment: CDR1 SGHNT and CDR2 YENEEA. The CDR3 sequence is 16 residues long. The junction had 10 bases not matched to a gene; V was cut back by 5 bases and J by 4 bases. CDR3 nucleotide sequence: TGTGCCAGCAGCCGAGGTGGGGCAGGGGGCACCGGGGAGCTGTTTTTT. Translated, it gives CASSRGGAGGTGELFF. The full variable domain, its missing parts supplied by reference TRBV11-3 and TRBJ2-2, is EAGVVQSPRYKIIEKKQPVAFWCNPISGHNTLYWYLQNLGQGPELLIRYENEEAVDDSQLPKDRFSAERLKGVDSTLKIQPAELGDSAVYLCASSRGGAGGTGELFFGEGSRLTVL.

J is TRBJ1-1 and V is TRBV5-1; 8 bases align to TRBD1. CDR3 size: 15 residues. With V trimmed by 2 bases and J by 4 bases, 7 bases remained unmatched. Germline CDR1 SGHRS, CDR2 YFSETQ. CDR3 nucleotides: TGCGCCAGCAGCTTCGGACAGGGAACAGGCACTGAAGCTTTCTTT. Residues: CASSFGQGTGTEAFF.

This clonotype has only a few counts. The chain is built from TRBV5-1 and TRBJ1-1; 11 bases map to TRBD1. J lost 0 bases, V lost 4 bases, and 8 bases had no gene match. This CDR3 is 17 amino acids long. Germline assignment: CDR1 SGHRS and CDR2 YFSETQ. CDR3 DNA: TGCGCCAGCAGCCCCGGGGGGACAGGGGGTATGAACACTGAAGCTTTCTTT. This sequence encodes CASSPGGTGGMNTEAFF.

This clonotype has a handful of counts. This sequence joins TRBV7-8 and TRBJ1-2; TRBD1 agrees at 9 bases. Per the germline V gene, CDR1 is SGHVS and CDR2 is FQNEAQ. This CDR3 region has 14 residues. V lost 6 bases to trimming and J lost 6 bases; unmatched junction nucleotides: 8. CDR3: CASRAQGAEDGYTF. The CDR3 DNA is TGTGCCAGCAGGGCACAGGGGGCGGAAGATGGCTACACCTTC.

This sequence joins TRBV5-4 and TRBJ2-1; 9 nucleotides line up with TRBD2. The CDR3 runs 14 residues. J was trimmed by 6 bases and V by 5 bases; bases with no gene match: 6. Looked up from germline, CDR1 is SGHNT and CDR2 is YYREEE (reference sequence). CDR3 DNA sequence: TGTGCCAGCAGTCATAGCGGGAGTCTCAATGAGCAGTTCTTC. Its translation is CASSHSGSLNEQFF.

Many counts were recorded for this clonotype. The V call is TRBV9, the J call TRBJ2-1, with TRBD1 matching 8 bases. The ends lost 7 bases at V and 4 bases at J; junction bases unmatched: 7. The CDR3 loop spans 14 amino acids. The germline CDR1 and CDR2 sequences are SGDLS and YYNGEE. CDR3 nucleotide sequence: TGTGCCAGCTCCGGGACAGGTAATTACAATGAGCAGTTCTTC. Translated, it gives CASSGTGNYNEQFF.

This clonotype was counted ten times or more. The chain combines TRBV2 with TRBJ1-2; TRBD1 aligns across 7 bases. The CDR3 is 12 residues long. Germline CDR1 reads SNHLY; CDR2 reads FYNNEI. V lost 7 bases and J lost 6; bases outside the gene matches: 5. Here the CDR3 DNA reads TGTGCCAGCAAAGACAGGGTTGATGGCTACACCTTC. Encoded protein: CASKDRVDGYTF.